What follows are 4 T cell receptor beta chains derived from one specimen sequenced in a study of blood T cell repertoires in COVID-19. Produced via immunoSEQ multiplex PCR; TCRdb's table is partial and in-frame only. The sample has around 380,000 clones, over 65% seen once; the top ten hold about 1.2%. Sequenced material: peripheral blood. The receptor set was obtained from a human donor with acute or convalescent COVID-19. The donor label of this sample is uncertain.

In this sample, this clone turned up a few times. The rearrangement links TRBV4-1 to TRBJ1-4; D is unclear. Germline CDR1 MGHRA, CDR2 YSYEKL. This CDR3 spans 14 amino acids. V gave up 5 bases and J gave up 3 bases, with 10 bases separating them. The CDR3 nucleotides are TGCGCCAGCAGCTCCACAGTGGCTAATGAAAAACTGTTTTTT. It yields the protein CASSSTVANEKLFF.

This clone has only a few counts. The gene calls are TRBV5-4 and TRBJ1-2; 7 bases fit TRBD1. The CDR3 runs 13 residues. Germline lookup yields CDR1 SGHNT and CDR2 YYREEE (reference sequence). V shed 5 bases, J shed 4 bases, and the junction held 5 bases outside the gene matches. In DNA form, the CDR3 reads TGTGCCAGCAGTCGGGGGACAGCCTATGGCTACACCTTC. Protein: CASSRGTAYGYTF.

This sequence joins TRBV11-2 and TRBJ2-7, with TRBD2 as a possible D gene (5 bases). This CDR3 is built from 15 residues. CDR1 SGHAT and CDR2 FQNNGV come from the germline V gene. Trimming cost V 1 base and J 0 bases, with 10 bases left between them. The CDR3 coding sequence is TGTGCCAGCAGCTTAGCGGGGAAATTCTCCTACGAGCAGTACTTC. Its protein product is CASSLAGKFSYEQYF.

The chain couples TRBV19 to TRBJ1-1, with TRBD1 matching 7 bases. J was trimmed by 5 bases and V by 7 bases; bases with no gene match: 16. CDR1 and CDR2 from the germline V gene are LNHDA and SQIVND (reference sequence). The CDR3 consists of 16 residues. Here the CDR3 reads CASTPNRQGRSTEAFF. Here the CDR3 DNA reads TGTGCCAGTACCCCTAATAGACAGGGCCGATCGACTGAAGCTTTCTTT.